One and the same sample provided the 8 T cell receptor beta chains below, sequenced in a study of T cell responses to AZD1222 COVID-19 vaccine. Assay used: immunoSEQ multiplex PCR; TCRdb lists only in-frame clones, some missing. The sample consists of 150,000 to 200,000 clones, under 95% of them appearing once. This specimen was peripheral blood, taken on day 0 of AZD1222 vaccination. The receptor set was obtained from an adult in good health.

This chain joins TRBV7-2 and TRBJ2-4, with 11 bases identical to TRBD1. The CDR3 has 18 amino acids. Germline values: CDR1 SGHTA, CDR2 FQGNSA. The junction had 9 bases not matched to a gene; V was cut back by 3 bases and J by 2 bases. The CDR3 DNA follows: TGTGCCAGCAGCTTGCTTGGACAGGGGGCTCTGTCCAAAAACATTCAGTACTTC. Translating gives CASSLLGQGALSKNIQYF.

The count of this clone is one. CDR3 loop: CASKTAGGANSPLHF. For the CDR3, the DNA is TGTGCCAGTAAAACGGCGGGGGGCGCGAATTCACCCCTCCACTTT. The chain uses TRBV19 and TRBJ1-6; possible D gene TRBD1, 6 bases. V was trimmed by 7 bases and J by 7 bases, leaving 17 bases between them. CDR3 length: 15 residues. Germline loops: CDR1 LNHDA, CDR2 SQIVND (reference sequence).

The chain is built from TRBV5-1 and TRBJ2-1; 8 nucleotides agree with TRBD2. After removal of 0 bases from V and 3 bases from J, the junction contained 2 bases not matched to a gene. There are 15 residues in the CDR3. The V gene's germline CDR1 is SGHRS and CDR2 YFSETQ. In DNA form, the CDR3 reads TGCGCCAGCAGCTTGGGAGCGGGGGACTACAATGAGCAGTTCTTC. This codes for CASSLGAGDYNEQFF.

This clone occurred once. V usage is TRBV4-3 and J usage is TRBJ2-3; no clear D. Germline V lookup: CDR1 LGHNA, CDR2 YSLEER. CDR3 length: 15 amino acids. The V end lost 0 bases, the J end lost 2 bases, and 9 bases lay between the germline ends. The chain's CDR3 is CASSQEGGNTDTQYF. CDR3 DNA: TGCGCCAGCAGCCAAGAAGGCGGAAACACAGATACGCAGTATTTT.

The chain couples TRBV5-1 to TRBJ1-1; 11 positions match TRBD1. The ends lost 4 bases at V and 10 bases at J; junction bases unmatched: 6. Germline loops: CDR1 SGHRS, CDR2 YFSETQ. The CDR3 has 13 residues. The CDR3 here is CASSLGQGAAAFF. In nucleotides, the CDR3 is TGCGCCAGCAGCCTAGGACAGGGGGCTGCAGCTTTCTTT.

V gene TRBV5-1 combines with J gene TRBJ1-1; 7 nucleotides line up with TRBD1. The CDR3 loop spans 14 amino acids. Looked up from germline, CDR1 is SGHRS and CDR2 is YFSETQ. V was clipped by 0 bases and J by 7 bases; unmatched bases: 6. CDR3 in amino acids: CASSLANAGGEAFF. CDR3 DNA sequence: TGCGCCAGCAGCTTGGCCAACGCAGGGGGTGAAGCTTTCTTT. Complete variable domain (other parts from reference TRBV5-1 and TRBJ1-1): KAGVTQTPRYLIKTRGQQVTLSCSPISGHRSVSWYQQTPGQGLQFLFEYFSETQRNKGNFPGRFSGRQFSNSRSEMNVSTLELGDSALYLCASSLANAGGEAFFGQGTRLTVV.

The J gene is TRBJ2-7, the V gene TRBV27; 7 nucleotides match TRBD2. Losses at the gene ends were 2 bases for V and 3 bases for J; bases not matched to a gene: 4. CDR3 size: 14 residues. Germline CDR1 is MNHEY and CDR2 is SMNVEV (reference sequence). The CDR3, as DNA: TGTGCCAGCAGTTTACGCGGGAGAAACTACGAGCAGTACTTC. Amino acids: CASSLRGRNYEQYF.

V usage is TRBV5-4 and J usage is TRBJ2-5; D may be TRBD2 (6 bases). The CDR3 length is 11 residues. Germline CDR1 is SGHNT and CDR2 is YYREEE (reference sequence). Trimming cost V 0 bases and J 9 bases, with 6 bases left between them. CDR3 DNA: TGTGCCAGCAGCTTGGGGGAGGCCCAGTACTTC. Translation: CASSLGEAQYF.